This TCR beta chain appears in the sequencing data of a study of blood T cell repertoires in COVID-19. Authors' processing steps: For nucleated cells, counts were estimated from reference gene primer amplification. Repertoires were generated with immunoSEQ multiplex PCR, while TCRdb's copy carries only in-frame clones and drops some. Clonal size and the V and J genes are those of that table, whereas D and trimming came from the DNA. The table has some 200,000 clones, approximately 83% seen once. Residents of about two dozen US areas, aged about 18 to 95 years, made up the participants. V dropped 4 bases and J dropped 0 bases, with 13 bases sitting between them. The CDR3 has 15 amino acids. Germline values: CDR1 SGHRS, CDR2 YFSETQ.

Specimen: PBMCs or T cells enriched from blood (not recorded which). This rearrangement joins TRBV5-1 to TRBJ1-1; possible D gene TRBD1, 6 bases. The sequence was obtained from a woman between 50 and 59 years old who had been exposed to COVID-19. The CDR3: CASSLKDSLNTEAFF. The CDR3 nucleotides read TGCGCCAGCAGCCTTAAGGACAGTCTGAACACTGAAGCTTTCTTT.